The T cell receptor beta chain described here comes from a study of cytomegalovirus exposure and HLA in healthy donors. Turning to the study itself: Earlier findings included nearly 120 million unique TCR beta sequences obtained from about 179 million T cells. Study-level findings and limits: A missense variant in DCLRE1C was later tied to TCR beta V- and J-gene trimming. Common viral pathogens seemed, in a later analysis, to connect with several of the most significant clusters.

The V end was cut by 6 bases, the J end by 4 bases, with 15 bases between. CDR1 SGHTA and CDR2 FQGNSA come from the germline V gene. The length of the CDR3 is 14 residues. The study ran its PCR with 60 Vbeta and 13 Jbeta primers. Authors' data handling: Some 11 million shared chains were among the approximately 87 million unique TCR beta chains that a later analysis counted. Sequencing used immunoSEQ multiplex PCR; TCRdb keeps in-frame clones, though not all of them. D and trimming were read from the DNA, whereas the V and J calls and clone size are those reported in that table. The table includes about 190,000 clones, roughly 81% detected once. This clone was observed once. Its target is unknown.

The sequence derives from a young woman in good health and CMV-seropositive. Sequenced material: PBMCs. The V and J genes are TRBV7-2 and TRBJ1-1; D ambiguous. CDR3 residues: CASRYKATGTEAFF. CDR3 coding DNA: TGTGCCAGCAGATATAAAGCGACGGGCACTGAAGCTTTCTTT.